This is a list of T cell receptor beta chains from one sample in a study of cytomegalovirus exposure and HLA in healthy donors. Only in-frame clones appear in the TCRdb table, and some are missing; sequencing was by immunoSEQ multiplex PCR. The data contain over 80,000 clones, around 80% of them seen just once; the ten biggest clones take up under 5.5%. Sequencing was performed on PBMCs. All receptors come from a man aged 40-50 years in good health and CMV-seropositive. Each CDR3 is given with its conserved first and last residue. Size values are once, few and many counts, or a class for expanded clones, and some rows have none.

TRBV12-5	once	TRBJ1-5	CASGVHAGSSVTQHF
TRBV18	.	TRBJ2-1	CASSAGQNEQFF
TRBV6-1	.	TRBJ2-2	CASSERPQAPTGELFF
TRBV2	.	TRBJ2-2	CASTGTTNTGELFF
TRBV19	.	TRBJ1-1	CASSIAPLGTFF
TRBV10-3	.	TRBJ2-7	CAISGDRTYEQYF
TRBV9	.	TRBJ2-7	CASSVAQGAVYEQYF
TRBV14	.	TRBJ2-3	CASSHQGGSAVRDTQYF
TRBV5-4	few	TRBJ1-1	CASSLGPTGAGEAFF
TRBV18	.	TRBJ1-2	CASSPPAGGYTF
TRBV19	.	.	CASSGGQGTPYEQYF
TRBV2	few	TRBJ2-6	CASSERGHGASGANVLTF
TRBV11-2	.	TRBJ2-2	CASSLEGGQLFAGELFF
TRBV28	.	TRBJ2-3	CATRESATDTQYF
TRBV13	few	TRBJ1-1	CASSLGLQMNTEAFF
TRBV28	.	TRBJ1-5	CASSFSPGSNQPQHF